This record covers a single T cell receptor beta chain. No antigen is known for it. The data belong to a study of cytomegalovirus exposure and HLA in healthy donors. Study observations and caveats: Analyses of presence/absence relied on an assumption of roughly uniform sequencing depth across donors.

CDR3 size: 13 residues. V lost 8 bases and J lost 3, with 13 bases in between. Germline CDR1 SNHLY, CDR2 FYNNEI. The PCR employed 60 Vbeta primers together with 13 Jbeta primers. The table came from immunoSEQ multiplex PCR; TCRdb's copy has only in-frame clones and leaves some out. The sample includes about 160,000 clones, approximately 80% of them seen just once. The chain couples TRBV2 to TRBJ1-1; D may be TRBD1 (5 bases). The specimen sequenced was PBMCs. This TCR came from a man aged 50-60 years in good health and CMV-seropositive. The CDR3 bases are TGTGCCAGCTTCGATTCGGGGGACACTGAAGCTTTCTTT. Amino acid sequence: CASFDSGDTEAFF. The full variable domain, rest sourced from reference TRBV2 and TRBJ1-1, is EPEVTQTPSHQVTQMGQEVILRCVPISNHLYFYWYRQILGQKVEFLVSFYNNEISEKSEIFDDQFSVERPDGSNFTLKIRSTKLEDSAMYFCASFDSGDTEAFFGQGTRLTVV.